The source of this TCR beta chain is a study of cytomegalovirus exposure and HLA in healthy donors. On the study more broadly: Unique TCR beta sequences numbering some 120 million came from about 179 million T cells in an earlier analysis.

V shed 4 bases and J shed 2 bases, with 18 bases lying between them. Germline V CDR1 and CDR2: SGHRS, YFSETQ. CDR3 length equals 16 residues. In regard to this clone: What it binds is unknown.

Study-wide points: Altogether, 160 or so TCR beta chains were recorded as cytomegalovirus-associated.

Primers for the PCR totalled 60 Vbeta and 13 Jbeta. Method: immunoSEQ multiplex PCR; TCRdb's copy keeps in-frame clones and lacks some. The ten top clones account for 1% to 1.5%, within a sample of 150,000 to 200,000 clones. The specimen sequenced was PBMCs. V is TRBV5-1 and J is TRBJ2-5, with D perhaps TRBD1 (5 bases). The origin of this receptor is a woman aged 60-75 years in good health and CMV-seronegative. The DNA of the CDR3 is TGCGCCAGCAGCACCATGGGGCTAGGTGGGCAAGAGACCCAGTACTTC. Translating gives CASSTMGLGGQETQYF.